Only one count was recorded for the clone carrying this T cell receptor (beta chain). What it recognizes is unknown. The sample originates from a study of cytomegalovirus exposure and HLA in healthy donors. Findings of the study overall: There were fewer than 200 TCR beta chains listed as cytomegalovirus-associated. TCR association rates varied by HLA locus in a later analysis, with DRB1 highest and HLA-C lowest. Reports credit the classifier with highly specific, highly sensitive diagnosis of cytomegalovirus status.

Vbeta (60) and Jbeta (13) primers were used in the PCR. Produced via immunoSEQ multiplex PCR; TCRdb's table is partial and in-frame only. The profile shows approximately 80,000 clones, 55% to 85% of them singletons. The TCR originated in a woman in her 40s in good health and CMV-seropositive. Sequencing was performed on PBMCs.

This CDR3 reads CASSSGLEGTQYF. The CDR3 nucleotides are TGTGCCAGTAGTTCGGGACTAGAAGGGACCCAGTACTTC. The V call is TRBV19, the J call TRBJ2-5, with 8 bases lining up with TRBD2. The CDR3 totals 13 residues. The germline V gene has CDR1 LNHDA and CDR2 SQIVND (reference sequence). The J segment lost 7 bases and the V segment lost 5 bases, leaving 6 bases of the junction unmatched.